This TCR beta chain came from a study of early T cells in non-severe SARS-CoV-2 infection. Overall study: The sequenced material was bulk RNA from unsorted whole blood, and its chains were unpaired.

From the 5' RACE reads, TCRdb called clonotypes with MiXCR, one entry per CDR3 protein. The sample consists of about 83,000 distinct CDR3 sequences, roughly an eighth of them appearing once. The table lists this clonotype with many counts. The CDR3 length is 15 residues. The ends lost 0 bases at V and 8 bases at J; junction bases unmatched: 5. Germline V gene data show CDR1 as MNHEY and CDR2 as SVGAGI. The material sequenced was whole blood. The sequence was collected from an adult who was a healthcare worker with PCR-confirmed SARS-CoV-2 infection or an uninfected control (not recorded which). The chain joins TRBV6-5 to TRBJ2-2; 8 positions agree with TRBD1. CDR3 region: CASSYSRQGRGELFF. In DNA form, the CDR3 reads TGTGCCAGCAGTTACTCGCGACAGGGGCGGGGGGAGCTGTTTTTT.